This T cell receptor (beta chain) is from a study of CD8 T cells in cerebrospinal fluid in Alzheimer's disease (dated by TCRdb to the early 2020s). Study-wide context: CSF T cell clonal expansion was assessed with two single-cell approaches: plate-based nested PCR sequencing and droplet-based sequencing. The study examined whether cerebrospinal fluid from healthy elderly individuals and from patients with neurodegenerative disease contained clonally expanded T cells. A total of roughly 24 samples were covered by the CSF gene-expression analysis, in which Parkinson's disease patients were included. In the droplet-based CSF analysis comparing patients with controls, there were some ten healthy controls (around 11,000 cells) and some ten patients with MCI or Alzheimer's disease (just over 10,000 cells). Results and caveats for the whole study, not just this receptor: A higher percentage of TCRs was made up by the largest CSF clone in patients with MCI or Alzheimer's disease than in controls. The authors cautioned that detecting EBV-specific TCRs in CSF does not establish a causal link between EBV and Alzheimer's disease. Only samples with detectable clones (about 11 healthy, 5 MCI, 5 AD, 6 PD) were included in the overall clonality comparison. When the data were pooled, 4 of 6 Alzheimer's patients but only 1 of 10 healthy subjects had a highly expanded clone, defined as one making up at least 3% of TCRs. The EBV-specific clones were neither the most highly expanded clones nor enriched among patients.

Every participant was in good physical condition and had no acute infectious disease. A live/dead marker was used to sort live CSF cells for droplet-based sequencing. CSF was obtained by lumbar puncture, and immune cells were pelleted by centrifugation at 300g. CSF samples were inspected for red blood cells, and any blood-contaminated sample was excluded. CSF cells were cryopreserved by placing the cells in freezing medium, freezing the cells overnight at -80 degrees C, and then storing the cells in liquid nitrogen. CSF samples were stored for less than six months before analysis. Frequency shows this clonotype is medium-sized (0.01 to 0.1%); no count was noted. Which antigen it targets is not known. The CDR3 contains 12 residues, cysteine and phenylalanine counted. No DNA was logged. The germline V gene yields MNHNS for CDR1 and SASEGT for CDR2. Libraries were made using 10x single-cell sequencing. CSF cells were profiled with 10X Genomics single-cell V(D)J and 5' gene-expression libraries. An Illumina NextSeq550 was used to sequence the CSF single-cell TCR libraries. The original methods were these. V(D)J reads were aligned to the vdj-GRCh38 alts ensemble 2.0.0 reference and processed with the Cell Ranger vdj pipeline. Cell barcodes sharing the same set of productive CDR3 nucleotide sequences were defined as clonotypes. To connect clonality with transcriptional profiles, clonotype information was added to the gene-expression metadata in Seurat v3.0. Any CSF cell with more than 1,800 genes, more than 7,500 UMIs or more than 10% mitochondrial reads was removed. CDR3-beta sequences were compared against VDJdb to identify TCRs with known antigen specificity. Only TCRs with complete alpha and beta chains were included in the network analysis of clone sharing, which used the R package qgraph. TCRdb reprocessed the reads, so every CDR3 protein sequence counts as one entry and DNA is not shown. The V and J calls reflect TCRdb's pipeline rather than the authors' work. This sample's listing comprises some 1,100 distinct CDR3 sequences. Roughly 8% of the sample is in the top ten clones.

The clonotype comes from a human donor in good health. The rearranged segments are TRBV6-1 and TRBJ2-3. The sequencing input was cerebrospinal fluid. The CDR3 here reads CASRVGTDTQYF.